The 32 T cell receptor beta chains presented below share a single source sample, sequenced in a study of blood T cell repertoires in COVID-19. TCRdb keeps only in-frame clones here, not all; method: immunoSEQ multiplex PCR. The table shows about 140,000 clones, with 75% to 85% occurring only once. Sequencing was carried out using peripheral blood. The source of these receptors is a man aged 55-75 years with active or convalescent COVID-19.

V usage is TRBV13 and J usage is TRBJ1-3, with unresolved D. Deletions cut 5 bases from V and 3 bases from J, with 8 bases between. Looked up from germline, CDR1 is PRHDT and CDR2 is FYEKMQ (reference sequence). This CDR3 is 13 amino acids long. CDR3 protein: CASSTHSGNTIYF. For the CDR3, the DNA is TGTGCCAGCAGCACCCACAGTGGAAACACCATATATTTT. The whole variable domain, remainder taken from reference TRBV13 and TRBJ1-3, is AAGVIQSPRHLIKEKRETATLKCYPIPRHDTVYWYQQGPGQDPQFLISFYEKMQSDKGSIPDRFSAQQFSDYHSELNMSSLELGDSALYFCASSTHSGNTIYFGEGSWLTVV.

The chain has TRBV4-2 and TRBJ2-1, with D maybe TRBD2 (6 bases). Germline V lookup: CDR1 LGHNA, CDR2 YNFKEQ. Trimming cost V 4 bases and J 5 bases, with 15 bases left between them. This CDR3 is built from 15 residues. The CDR3, as DNA: TGTGCCAGCAGCCTGGAGGGCCTAAATCACAATGAGCAGTTCTTC. It specifies CASSLEGLNHNEQFF.

The chain uses TRBV7-9 and TRBJ1-2; D gene uncertain. V was trimmed by 5 bases and J by 7 bases, leaving 14 bases between them. CDR1 is SEHNR and CDR2 is FQNEAQ in the germline V gene (reference sequence). The CDR3 loop spans 13 amino acids. The DNA for the CDR3 is TGTGCCAGCAGCCCCCAGGAGGGTAGTGGCTACACCTTC. Its protein is CASSPQEGSGYTF.

This clone has a single count. This chain joins TRBV21-1 and TRBJ2-3; the table calls TRBD2, which could not be checked here. TRBV21-1 is a recognized pseudogene. The CDR3 totals 16 residues. The CDR3 bases are TGTGCCAGCAAGCAGAGGGCGGGAGATATAGCAGATACGCAGTATTTT. Its protein product is CASKQRAGDIADTQYF.

The rearrangement joins TRBV5-1 to TRBJ1-1; 8 nucleotides agree with TRBD1. The junction had 10 bases not matched to a gene; V was cut back by 5 bases and J by 1 base. The CDR3 contains 16 residues. Germline V CDR1 and CDR2: SGHRS, YFSETQ. CDR3 residues: CASSWDPDRENTEAFF. CDR3 sequence (DNA): TGCGCCAGCAGTTGGGATCCGGACAGGGAGAACACTGAAGCTTTCTTT.

V is TRBV6-2 or TRBV6-3 and J is TRBJ2-1, with 11 nucleotides matching TRBD2. This CDR3 contains 16 residues. The ends lost 5 bases at V and 13 bases at J; junction bases unmatched: 16. The germline CDR1 and CDR2 sequences are MNHEY and SVGEGT. The CDR3 bases are TGTGCCAGCAGTCAGGCCAGTAGCGGGAGGGCCGTCTTTCAGTTCTTC. Translating it yields CASSQASSGRAVFQFF.

The chain is built from TRBV7-9 and TRBJ2-4; TRBD2 matches 7 bases. This CDR3 is 14 amino acids long. CDR1 and CDR2 (germline): SEHNR, FQNEAQ (reference sequence). Trimming cost V 2 bases and J 6 bases; bases outside gene matches: 4. CDR3 nucleotide sequence: TGTGCCAGCAGCTTAACTACGGGGGGAAACATTCAGTACTTC. It is translated as CASSLTTGGNIQYF.

CDR3 sequence: CAWSVQRGGMFNEQFF. CDR3 sequence (DNA): TGTGCCTGGAGTGTACAGCGGGGCGGGATGTTCAATGAGCAGTTCTTC. V gene TRBV30 combines with J gene TRBJ2-1; 7 bases match TRBD2. Germline V gives CDR1 GTSNPN, CDR2 SVGIG (reference sequence). Trimming removed 0 bases from V and 6 bases from J; junction bases left unmatched: 11. This CDR3 comprises 16 residues.

The chain couples TRBV7-2 to TRBJ2-3; D call uncertain. Trimming removed 2 bases from V and 3 bases from J, with 9 bases in between. Germline CDR1 is SGHTA and CDR2 is FQGNSA. CDR3 length equals 14 residues. CDR3 sequence: CASSLKTGTDTQYF. CDR3 DNA sequence: TGTGCCAGCAGCTTAAAGACTGGTACAGATACGCAGTATTTT.

This chain joins TRBV5-6 and TRBJ1-2; perhaps TRBD1 as D (5 bases). Germline V gene lookup returns CDR1 SGHDT and CDR2 YYEEEE. The CDR3 extends over 14 amino acids. Trimming removed 3 bases from V and 7 bases from J, with 16 bases in between. CDR3 sequence reads: CASSSITGSFGYTF. In DNA form, the CDR3 reads TGTGCCAGCAGCTCTATTACAGGCTCTTTTGGCTACACCTTC. Full variable domain (missing parts from reference TRBV5-6 and TRBJ1-2): DAGVTQSPTHLIKTRGQQVTLRCSPKSGHDTVSWYQQALGQGPQFIFQYYEEEERQRGNFPDRFSGHQFPNYSSELNVNALLLGDSALYLCASSSITGSFGYTFGSGTRLTVV.

In its sample, this clone was seen a few times. This chain links TRBV5-6 with TRBJ2-1; D remains ambiguous. The CDR3 loop spans 15 amino acids. V was cut by 0 bases and J by 0 bases, with 7 bases left in between. Germline values: CDR1 SGHDT, CDR2 YYEEEE. The CDR3 DNA reads as TGTGCCAGCAGCTTGGAGTACTACTCCTACAATGAGCAGTTCTTC. Translating gives CASSLEYYSYNEQFF.

The chain combines TRBV29-1 with TRBJ1-1, with 10 bases identical to TRBD1. Germline V gene sequence: CDR1 SQVTM, CDR2 ANQGSEA. V gave up 5 bases and J gave up 6 bases; unmatched junction bases: 6. The CDR3 extends over 13 amino acids. CDR3 in amino acids: CSVWDRGGSEAFF. CDR3 DNA: TGCAGCGTTTGGGACAGGGGAGGGTCTGAAGCTTTCTTT.

The V gene is TRBV2, the J gene TRBJ2-7; TRBD1 is a possible D gene (6 bases). Germline CDR1 and CDR2: SNHLY and FYNNEI. The CDR3 consists of 17 residues. The V end lost 1 base, the J end lost 3 bases, and 19 bases lay between the germline ends. The CDR3 spells CASSEVVDPRGIYEQYV. The DNA for the CDR3 is TGTGCCAGCAGTGAAGTGGTGGACCCCAGGGGAATCTACGAGCAGTACGTC.

This clone was seen more than once but under ten times. The CDR3 sequence: CATSRDRIGGTANYGYTF. DNA of the CDR3: TGTGCCACCAGCAGAGATCGAATCGGAGGGACGGCTAACTATGGCTACACCTTC. The V gene is TRBV15, the J gene TRBJ1-2; a possible D gene is TRBD1 (5 bases). Between the trimmed V and J ends, which lost 0 bases and 0 bases, there was a span of 17 bases. This CDR3 spans 18 amino acids. CDR1 LNHNV and CDR2 YYDKDF come from the germline V gene (reference sequence).

The chain has TRBV14 and TRBJ2-7, with D possibly being TRBD1 (5 bases). The CDR3 contains 12 residues. Trimming shortened V by 1 base and J by 5 bases, and 6 bases separated the two germline ends. CDR1 is SGHDN, CDR2 FVKESK, per germline. CDR3 residues: CASSQAGHEQYF. The CDR3, as DNA: TGTGCCAGCAGCCAAGCAGGGCACGAGCAGTACTTC. Full variable domain (outside the CDR3, taken from reference TRBV14 and TRBJ2-7): EAGVTQFPSHSVIEKGQTVTLRCDPISGHDNLYWYRRVMGKEIKFLLHFVKESKQDESGMPNNRFLAERTGGTYSTLKVQPAELEDSGVYFCASSQAGHEQYFGPGTRLTVT.

This rearrangement joins TRBV9 to TRBJ2-3, with a weak D call TRBD1 (5 bases). Germline-derived CDR1 and CDR2 are SGDLS and YYNGEE. This CDR3 has 16 residues. The V end was cut by 0 bases, the J end by 4 bases, with 15 bases between. The CDR3 DNA reads TGTGCCAGCAGCGTAGGCAGGACACCTGCTCCAGATACGCAGTATTTT. Residues: CASSVGRTPAPDTQYF.

Here the CDR3 reads CASSLPRDTYGYTF. DNA for the CDR3: TGTGCCAGCAGCTTACCCAGAGACACTTATGGCTACACCTTC. The chain combines TRBV11-2 with TRBJ1-2; D gene uncertain. Germline V lookup: CDR1 SGHAT, CDR2 FQNNGV. Trimming removed 2 bases from V and 5 bases from J, with 12 bases in between. The CDR3 extends over 14 amino acids.

V and J are TRBV27 and TRBJ1-2; unclear D gene. The CDR3 spans 18 residues. From germline, CDR1 is MNHEY and CDR2 SMNVEV (reference sequence). V dropped 5 bases and J dropped 0 bases, with 22 bases sitting between them. The CDR3 loop reads CASSPPPREKVANYGYTF. In DNA, the CDR3 is TGTGCCAGCAGTCCCCCCCCGCGGGAAAAGGTAGCTAACTATGGCTACACCTTC.

The chain combines TRBV7-8 with TRBJ1-4; D remains ambiguous. The V gene's germline CDR1 is SGHVS and CDR2 FQNEAQ. V shed 5 bases and J shed 5 bases, with 12 bases lying between them. The CDR3 covers 14 residues. The CDR3 here is CASSPHSGNEKLFF. The CDR3, as DNA: TGTGCCAGCAGCCCCCACAGCGGGAATGAAAAACTGTTTTTT.

The rearrangement links TRBV5-7 to TRBJ2-4; 11 positions match TRBD1. TRBV5-7 has ORF status, its function being uncertain. The V and J ends lost 7 bases and 3 bases, in that order; junction bases with no gene match: 9. The CDR3 contains 16 residues. The CDR3 loop is CASSLIGTGGKNIQYF. In DNA, the CDR3 is TGTGCCAGCTCTTTAATCGGGACAGGGGGCAAAAACATTCAGTACTTC.

This chain joins TRBV9 and TRBJ2-7; D is unclear. The V end lost 4 bases, the J end lost 5 bases, and 13 bases lay between the germline ends. The CDR3 runs to 13 residues. Germline V gene data show CDR1 as SGDLS and CDR2 as YYNGEE. This CDR3 is CASSPRPLHEQYV. CDR3 coding DNA: TGTGCCAGCAGCCCTAGGCCGCTACACGAGCAGTACGTC.

The J gene is TRBJ2-3, the V gene TRBV11-3; TRBD1 might be the D (6 bases). CDR3 length equals 16 residues. The germline CDR1 and CDR2 sequences are SGHNT and YENEEA. Trimming took off 5 bases at V and 2 bases at J, with 17 bases between the two ends. The CDR3 coding sequence is TGTGCCAGCAGCCCTAATACAGGGTCCTTCACAGATACGCAGTATTTT. Translating it yields CASSPNTGSFTDTQYF.

The gene calls are TRBV2 and TRBJ2-2, with 8 nucleotides matching TRBD2. Germline V lookup: CDR1 SNHLY, CDR2 FYNNEI. The CDR3 has 16 residues. J gave up 6 bases and V 4 bases, and 10 bases lay outside the gene matches. The CDR3, as DNA: TGTGCCAGCAGTGGCCCCCAGCGGGAGTATGCCGGGGAGCTGTTTTTT. Protein: CASSGPQREYAGELFF.

V usage is TRBV5-1 and J usage is TRBJ1-1; D not resolved. The CDR3 loop spans 13 amino acids. The V gene's germline CDR1 is SGHRS and CDR2 YFSETQ. Trimming took off 2 bases at V and 1 base at J, with 6 bases between the two ends. CDR3 in DNA: TGCGCCAGCAGCTTAGCGGAGAACACTGAAGCTTTCTTT. Protein: CASSLAENTEAFF.

This clone was detected a few times. The genes are TRBV4-3 and TRBJ2-1; 15 nucleotides line up with TRBD2. The CDR3 is 16 residues long. After removal of 4 bases from V and 8 bases from J, the junction contained 6 bases not matched to a gene. Germline CDR1 LGHNA, CDR2 YSLEER. The CDR3 coding sequence is TGCGCCAGCAGCCGAAGGACTAGCGGGAGGGGGGATGAGCAGTTCTTC. Its protein product is CASSRRTSGRGDEQFF.

In its sample, this clone was seen once. V gene TRBV30 combines with J gene TRBJ2-1; D is possibly TRBD1 (6 bases). CDR1 and CDR2 from the germline V gene are GTSNPN and SVGIG (reference sequence). There are 12 residues in the CDR3. Deletions cut 1 base from V and 7 bases from J, with 8 bases between. The CDR3 sequence: CAWSEQGNEQFF. The CDR3 region has the DNA TGTGCCTGGAGTGAACAGGGTAATGAGCAGTTCTTC. Looking up the rest from reference TRBV30 and TRBJ2-1 gives the full variable domain: SQTIHQWPATLVQPVGSPLSLECTVEGTSNPNLYWYRQAAGRGLQLLFYSVGIGQISSEVPQNLSASRPQDRQFILSSKKLLLSDSGFYLCAWSEQGNEQFFGPGTRLTVL.

The CDR3 DNA reads TGCGCCAGCAGCCAAGATAGAGCCGTGGCTGGAAACACCATATATTTT. Protein: CASSQDRAVAGNTIYF. The chain employs TRBV4-3 and TRBJ1-3; D remains ambiguous. Germline CDR1 and CDR2: LGHNA and YSLEER. This CDR3 has 16 residues. V was trimmed by 0 bases and J by 2 bases, leaving 11 bases between them.

V and J are TRBV9 and TRBJ2-1; 10 bases fit TRBD2. The CDR3 is 14 residues long. Trimming removed 6 bases from V and 4 bases from J; junction bases left unmatched: 4. The germline V gene has CDR1 SGDLS and CDR2 YYNGEE. The CDR3, as DNA: TGTGCCAGCACTCCGGGACTAGCGTACAATGAGCAGTTCTTC. This sequence encodes CASTPGLAYNEQFF.

The chain uses TRBV19 and TRBJ1-2; TRBD1 might be the D (5 bases). Germline CDR1 is LNHDA and CDR2 is SQIVND (reference sequence). V was trimmed by 7 bases and J by 2 bases, leaving 20 bases between them. The CDR3 runs 16 residues. Written as DNA, the CDR3 is TGTGCCAGTATCCAAACCCGGGGGACGGGAAACTATGGCTACACCTTC. It translates to CASIQTRGTGNYGYTF.

The chain recombines TRBV10-1 with TRBJ2-5, with TRBD1 identical over 8 bases. Germline lookup yields CDR1 WNHNN and CDR2 SYGVQD (reference sequence). The CDR3 has 15 amino acids. V lost 3 bases and J lost 0; bases outside the gene matches: 3. CDR3 sequence (DNA): TGCGCCAGCAGTGAAGGCAGGGGGCACCAAGAGACCCAGTACTTC. Its translation: CASSEGRGHQETQYF.

V gene TRBV7-8 combines with J gene TRBJ1-4; TRBD1 agrees at 7 bases. This CDR3 is 14 amino acids long. Trimming at V came to 3 bases and at J to 7 bases, leaving 5 bases not matched to a gene. Germline CDR1 is SGHVS and CDR2 is FQNEAQ. CDR3 amino acids: CASSLGTVVEKLFF. The CDR3 DNA is TGTGCCAGCAGCTTGGGGACAGTGGTTGAAAAACTGTTTTTT.

The V call is TRBV2, the J call TRBJ2-5; no firm D call. There are 11 residues in the CDR3. CDR1 is SNHLY, CDR2 FYNNEI, per germline. V lost 6 bases and J lost 8, with 10 bases in between. The CDR3 loop reads CASRTQDTQYF. CDR3 bases: TGTGCCAGCAGGACCCAGGATACCCAGTACTTC.